What follows describes a single T cell receptor (beta chain). The entry originates in a study of blood T cell repertoires in COVID-19. Study-wide context: Spain, Italy and the United States supplied samples that represented acute and convalescent COVID-19. PBMCs, B-cell-depleted T cells, or T cells were the source of the cDNA or gDNA that made up the material.

Germline values: CDR1 MRHNA, CDR2 SNTAGT. V lost 7 bases to trimming and J lost 1 base; unmatched junction nucleotides: 10. The CDR3 extends over 16 amino acids. Source study methods: Nucleated cell number was recorded as an estimate derived from reference gene primer amplification. Using immunoSEQ multiplex PCR, the repertoire was profiled, and TCRdb retains in-frame clones only, with some absent. V and J calls and clone size follow that table, whereas D and trimming were derived from the DNA. The data show approximately 300,000 clones, 70% to 90% seen once. Recruited during active infection, patients (from Seattle) were subsequently followed longitudinally.

V usage is TRBV6-4 and J usage is TRBJ1-1; 9 bases are a match to TRBD1. The TCR was taken from a human donor with COVID-19, enrolled during active disease. The donor label of this sample is uncertain. The sample taken for sequencing was peripheral blood. CDR3 DNA: TGTGCCAGCATCACACCCGGGACAGGGCCGAACACTGAAGCTTTCTTT. Its translation is CASITPGTGPNTEAFF.